The rows below give T cell receptor beta chains drawn from one sample of a study of CD8 T cells in ankylosing spondylitis. TCRdb re-called the 5' RACE reads through MiXCR, storing one row per CDR3 protein. Here the sample spans under 250,000 distinct CDR3 sequences, around 24% being singletons. Sequencing was done on a sample of blood, either unsorted or a sorted T cell fraction (not recorded which). Source of these receptors: a male donor with ankylosing spondylitis or in good health (not recorded which). Both conserved end residues are part of each CDR3. Each record gives: clone size, D gene, CDR3 length, J gene, V gene, CDR3 DNA, CDR3 protein. D genes are given only for firm matches. For some rows the clone size is stated as once, few or many, or as a class when expanded; others skip it.

many	-	14	TRBJ2-7	TRBV3-1	TGTGCCAGCAGCCAAGCCACCCGGATCTACGAGCAGTACTTC	CASSQATRIYEQYF
many	-	12	TRBJ2-1	TRBV30	TGTGCCTGGTCCAGGGTGTACAATGAGCAGTTCTTC	CAWSRVYNEQFF
few	-	16	TRBJ1-2	TRBV6-5	TGTGCCAGCAGTTTAGGGGGGGCCCGCCCGAACTATGGCTACACCTTC	CASSLGGARPNYGYTF
many	-	13	TRBJ2-5	TRBV10-3	TGTGCCATCAGCCCGGGACACCAAGAGACCCAGTACTTC	CAISPGHQETQYF
many	TRBD2	15	TRBJ2-1	TRBV20-1	TGCAGTGCTAGAGATCGCGGGAGGGCCTACAATGAGCAGTTCTTC	CSARDRGRAYNEQFF
-	-	15	TRBJ2-7	TRBV5-1	TGCGCCAGCAGCTGGACCGGGACAACCTCCTACGAGCAGTACTTC	CASSWTGTTSYEQYF
many	TRBD2	14	TRBJ2-7	TRBV3-1	TGTGCCAGCAGCCAAGTCAGCGGGAGTTACGAGCAGTACTTC	CASSQVSGSYEQYF
many	TRBD2	12	TRBJ2-3	TRBV5-4	TGTGCCAGCAGCCCGGGACTAGCGGAGCAGTATTTT	CASSPGLAEQYF
many	TRBD2	17	TRBJ2-1	TRBV29-1	TGCAGCGTTGGGGGACTAGCGGGAGGGAACCCCTACAATGAGCAGTTCTTC	CSVGGLAGGNPYNEQFF
-	TRBD2	16	TRBJ2-2	TRBV3-1	TGTGCCAGCAGCACGGGACTAGCGGGAGATGCCGGGGAGCTGTTTTTT	CASSTGLAGDAGELFF
few	TRBD1	15	TRBJ1-3	TRBV28	TGTGCCAGCACTTCGGGACAGTCCTCTGGAAACACCATATATTTT	CASTSGQSSGNTIYF
few	-	13	TRBJ2-5	TRBV10-1	TGCGCCAGCAGTGTACAGGGAGAAGAGACCCAGTACTTC	CASSVQGEETQYF
few	TRBD1	16	TRBJ1-6	TRBV7-2	TGTGCCAGCAGCTCACGGGACAGGGGGCGGAATTCACCCCTCCACTTT	CASSSRDRGRNSPLHF
-	-	14	TRBJ2-7	TRBV12-3/TRBV12-4	TGTGCCAGCAGTTTTGCACAGGGATCCTACGAGCAGTACTTC	CASSFAQGSYEQYF
many	-	14	TRBJ2-5	TRBV10-3	TGTGCCATCGCTCCCCACTTCAAGTTGGAGACCCAGTACTTC	CAIAPHFKLETQYF
many	TRBD2	16	TRBJ2-1	TRBV5-1	TGCGCCAGCAGCCCGGGACTAGCGCTCACCTACAATGAGCAGTTCTTC	CASSPGLALTYNEQFF
many	TRBD2	16	TRBJ2-7	TRBV4-2	TGTGCCAGCAGCCCACAGACTAGCGGGGTCTCCTACGAGCAGTACTTC	CASSPQTSGVSYEQYF
few	-	12	TRBJ2-7	TRBV20-1	TGCAGTGCTTGGACGGGTAACGACGAGCAGTACTTC	CSAWTGNDEQYF
many	TRBD2	16	TRBJ2-4	TRBV5-1	TGCGCCAGCAGCTTGTCTGCGGGAGCAGGCAAAAACATTCAGTACTTC	CASSLSAGAGKNIQYF
few	-	14	TRBJ1-1	TRBV12-3/TRBV12-4	TGTGCCAGCACTCATTTGGCCGCGAACACTGAAGCTTTCTTT	CASTHLAANTEAFF
-	TRBD1	14	TRBJ2-2	TRBV29-1	TGCAGCGGTGGACCGGGACAGTACACCGGGGAGCTGTTTTTT	CSGGPGQYTGELFF
many	-	14	TRBJ2-3	TRBV7-2	TGTGCCAGCAGCTTACGAACAACCACAGATACGCAGTATTTT	CASSLRTTTDTQYF